The sequence of this T cell receptor beta chain was determined in a study of blood T cell repertoires in COVID-19. For the study at large: Samples representing acute and convalescent COVID-19 were sourced from the United States, Italy and Spain. T cells, B-cell-depleted T cells, or PBMCs provided the cDNA or gDNA that served as material.

Original methodology: The assay estimated nucleated cells by amplifying reference gene primers. Only in-frame clones appear in the TCRdb table, and some are missing; sequencing was by immunoSEQ multiplex PCR. Clone size and V and J calls were adopted from that table, with D and trimming inferred from the DNA. The sample includes 360,000 or so clones, around 89% of them seen just once. The TCR comes from a man aged 18 to 35 with active or convalescent COVID-19. The specimen was peripheral blood.

The DNA for the CDR3 is TGTGCCAGCAGCTCCCGCGCGGGGGGGCCCCAGCATTTT. The encoded protein is CASSSRAGGPQHF. The chain couples TRBV7-3 to TRBJ1-5; D is perhaps TRBD1 (5 bases). Looked up from germline, CDR1 is SGHTA and CDR2 is FQGTGA. The length of the CDR3 is 13 residues. V lost 4 bases, J lost 9 bases, and 13 bases lay in between.